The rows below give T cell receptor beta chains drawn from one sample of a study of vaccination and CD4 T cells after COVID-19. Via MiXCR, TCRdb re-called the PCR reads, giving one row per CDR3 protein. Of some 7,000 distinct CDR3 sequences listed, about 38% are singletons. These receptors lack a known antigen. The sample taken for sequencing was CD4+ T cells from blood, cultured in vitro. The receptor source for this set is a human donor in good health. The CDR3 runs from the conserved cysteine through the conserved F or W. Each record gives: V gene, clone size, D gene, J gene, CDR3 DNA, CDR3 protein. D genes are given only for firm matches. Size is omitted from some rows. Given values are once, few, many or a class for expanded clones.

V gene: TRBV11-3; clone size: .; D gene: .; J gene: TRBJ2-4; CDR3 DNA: TGTGCCAGCAGCCGGGCAGGAGCCAAAAACATTCAGTACTTC; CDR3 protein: CASSRAGAKNIQYF
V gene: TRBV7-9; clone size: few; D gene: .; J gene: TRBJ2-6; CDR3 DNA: TGTGCCAGCAGCTTACGGGAGACTGGGGCCAACGTCCTGACTTTC; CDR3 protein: CASSLRETGANVLTF
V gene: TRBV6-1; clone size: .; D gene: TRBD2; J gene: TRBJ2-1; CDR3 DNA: TGTGCCAGCAGTGGACTAGCGGGAGTAAACAATGAGCAGTTCTTC; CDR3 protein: CASSGLAGVNNEQFF
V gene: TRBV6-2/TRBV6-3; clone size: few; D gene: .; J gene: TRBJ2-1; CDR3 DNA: TGTGCCAGCAGTTACTCCTCGCTAGCGCAGTTCTTC; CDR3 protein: CASSYSSLAQFF
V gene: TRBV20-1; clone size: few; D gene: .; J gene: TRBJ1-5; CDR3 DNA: TGCAGTGCTAGAGCGGACAGTTACAATCAGCCCCAGCATTTT; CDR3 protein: CSARADSYNQPQHF
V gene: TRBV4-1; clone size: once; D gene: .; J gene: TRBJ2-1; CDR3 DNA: TGCGCCAGCAGCCAAGATCAGAGTGAGCAGTTCTTC; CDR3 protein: CASSQDQSEQFF
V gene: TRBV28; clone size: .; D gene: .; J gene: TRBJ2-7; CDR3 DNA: TGTGCCAGCAGCTTGGGACGGACTTACGAGCAGTACTTC; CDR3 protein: CASSLGRTYEQYF
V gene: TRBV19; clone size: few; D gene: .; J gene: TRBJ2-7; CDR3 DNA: TGTGCCAGTAGTGCAGACCAGAGTTACGAGCAGTACTTC; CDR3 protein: CASSADQSYEQYF
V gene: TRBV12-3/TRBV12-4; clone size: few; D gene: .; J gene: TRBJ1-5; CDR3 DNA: TGTGCCAGCAGTTTAGTGGGGCGTGGGCCCCAGCATTTT; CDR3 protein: CASSLVGRGPQHF
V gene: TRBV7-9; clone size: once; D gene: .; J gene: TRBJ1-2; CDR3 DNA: TGTGCCAGCAGCCTTACCGGGACTGGGGTCTATGGCTACACCTTC; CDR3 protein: CASSLTGTGVYGYTF
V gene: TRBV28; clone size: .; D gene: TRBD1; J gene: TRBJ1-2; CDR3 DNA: TGTGCCAGTAACCGGGACAGATATGGCTACACCTTC; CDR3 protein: CASNRDRYGYTF
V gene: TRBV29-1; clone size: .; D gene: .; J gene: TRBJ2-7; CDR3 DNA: TGCAGCGTTGGGCGACTAAACGAGCAGTACTTC; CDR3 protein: CSVGRLNEQYF
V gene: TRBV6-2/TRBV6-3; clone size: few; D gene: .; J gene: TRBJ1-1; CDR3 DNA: TGTGCCAGCAGTGTAGACGTGTACACTGAAGCTTTCTTT; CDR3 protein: CASSVDVYTEAFF
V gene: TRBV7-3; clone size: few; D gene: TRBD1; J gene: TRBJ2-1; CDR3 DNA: TGTGCCAGCCAAGCAGGGGGTGAGCAGTTCTTC; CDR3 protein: CASQAGGEQFF
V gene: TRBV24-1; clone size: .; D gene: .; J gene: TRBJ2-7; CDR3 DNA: TGTGCCACCAGTGCCGCTAAACGGGGAGGCGACGAGCAGTACTTC; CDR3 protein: CATSAAKRGGDEQYF
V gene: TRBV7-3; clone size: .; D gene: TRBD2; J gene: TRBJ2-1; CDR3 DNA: TGTGCCAGCAGCTTAACAAGCGGGAGCAATGAGCAGTTCTTC; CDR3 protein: CASSLTSGSNEQFF
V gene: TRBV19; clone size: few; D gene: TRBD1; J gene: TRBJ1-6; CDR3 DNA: TGTGCCAGTAGTATCTCGGCGGGGGACAGTCCCCTCCACTTT; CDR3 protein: CASSISAGDSPLHF
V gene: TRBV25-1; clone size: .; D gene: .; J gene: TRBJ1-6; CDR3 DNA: TGTGCCAGCAGTCCAAGTGGGAATTCACCCCTCCACTTT; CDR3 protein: CASSPSGNSPLHF
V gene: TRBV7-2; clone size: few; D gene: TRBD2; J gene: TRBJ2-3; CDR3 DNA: TGTGCCAGCAGCCGACTAGCGGGAGGAAATACGCAGTATTTT; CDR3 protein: CASSRLAGGNTQYF
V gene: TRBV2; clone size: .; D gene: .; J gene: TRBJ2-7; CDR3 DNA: TGTGCCAGCAGTGAAGTCTTAAGGATCTCCTACGAGCAGTACTTC; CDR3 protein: CASSEVLRISYEQYF
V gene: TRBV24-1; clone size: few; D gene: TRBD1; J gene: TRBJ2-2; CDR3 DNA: TGTGCCACCAGTGATTTCGAGACAGGGGGAGAACGGGGCGGGGAGCTGTTTTTT; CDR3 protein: CATSDFETGGERGGELFF
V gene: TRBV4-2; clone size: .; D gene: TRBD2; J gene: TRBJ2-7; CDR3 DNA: TGTGCCAGCAGCCAAGATGGGTGGGGGACTAGCGGGGGTTACGAGCAGTACTTC; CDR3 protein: CASSQDGWGTSGGYEQYF
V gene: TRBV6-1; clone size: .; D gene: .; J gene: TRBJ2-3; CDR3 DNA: TGTGCCAGCAATCCACGAGGGGGGAGGGCCGGGACAGATACGCAGTATTTT; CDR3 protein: CASNPRGGRAGTDTQYF
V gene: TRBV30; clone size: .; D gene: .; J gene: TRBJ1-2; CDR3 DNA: TGTGCCTGGAGCCCGGGATATTATGGCTACACCTTC; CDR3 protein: CAWSPGYYGYTF
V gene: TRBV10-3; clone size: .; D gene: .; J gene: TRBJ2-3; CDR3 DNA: TGTGCCACCCAAAGCGGGTTTAGCACAGATACGCAGTATTTT; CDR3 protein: CATQSGFSTDTQYF
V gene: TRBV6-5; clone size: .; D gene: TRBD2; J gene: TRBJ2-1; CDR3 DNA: TGTGCCAGCAGTTACCCACTGACTAGCGGGAGAAATGAGCAGTTCTTC; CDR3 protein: CASSYPLTSGRNEQFF
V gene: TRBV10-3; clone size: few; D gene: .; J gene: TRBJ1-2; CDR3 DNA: TGTGCCATCAGTGAAGGACAGCCACAGGGCTACACCTTC; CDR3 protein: CAISEGQPQGYTF
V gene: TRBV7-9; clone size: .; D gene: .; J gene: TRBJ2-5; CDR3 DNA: TGTGCCAGCAGCTTCAGTCAGGGGGAGACCCAGTACTTC; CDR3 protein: CASSFSQGETQYF
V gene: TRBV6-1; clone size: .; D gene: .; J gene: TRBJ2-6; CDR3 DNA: TGTGCCAGCAGTAGACCGCTTTTCTCTGGGGCCAACGTCCTGACTTTC; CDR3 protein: CASSRPLFSGANVLTF
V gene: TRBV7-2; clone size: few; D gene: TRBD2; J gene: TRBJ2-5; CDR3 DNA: TGTGCCAGCAGCTTATCTCTCAGGACTAGCGGGAGGGCCGGCGAGACCCAGTACTTC; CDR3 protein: CASSLSLRTSGRAGETQYF
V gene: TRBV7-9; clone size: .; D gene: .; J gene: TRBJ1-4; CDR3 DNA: TGTGCCAGCAGCGGGCTGGGGACTAATGAAAAACTGTTTTTT; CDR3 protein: CASSGLGTNEKLFF
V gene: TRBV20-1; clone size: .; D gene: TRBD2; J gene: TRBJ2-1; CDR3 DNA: TGCAGTGCTAGAGATCGACTAGCGGGAGGGTATACATGGAATGAGCAGTTCTTC; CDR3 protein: CSARDRLAGGYTWNEQFF
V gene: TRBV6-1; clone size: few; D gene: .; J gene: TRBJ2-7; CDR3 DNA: TGTGCCAGCACAAGGCCGGATTACGAGCAGTACTTC; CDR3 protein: CASTRPDYEQYF
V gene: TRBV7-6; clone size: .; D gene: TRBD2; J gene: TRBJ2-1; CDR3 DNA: TGTGCCAGCAGCTTAGTAGGGGGACTAGCAAGGAATGAGCAGTTCTTC; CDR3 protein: CASSLVGGLARNEQFF
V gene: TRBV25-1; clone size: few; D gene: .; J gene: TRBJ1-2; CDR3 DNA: TGTGCCAGCAGTGCAAATCAAGGGGTGGCGAACTATGGCTACACCTTC; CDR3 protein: CASSANQGVANYGYTF
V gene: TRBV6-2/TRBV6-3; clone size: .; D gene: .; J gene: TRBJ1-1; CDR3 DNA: TGTGCCAGCAGTTACTCTGCCTCCACAAGGACTGAAGCTTTCTTT; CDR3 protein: CASSYSASTRTEAFF
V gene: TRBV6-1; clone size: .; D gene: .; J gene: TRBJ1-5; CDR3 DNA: TGTGCCACAAACAGGGATTACGATCAGCCCCAGCATTTT; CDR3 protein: CATNRDYDQPQHF
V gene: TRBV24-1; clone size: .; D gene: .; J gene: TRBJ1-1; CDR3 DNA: TGTGCCACCAGTGATTTGCAGGAGGGGGAGGCTTTCTTT; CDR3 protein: CATSDLQEGEAFF
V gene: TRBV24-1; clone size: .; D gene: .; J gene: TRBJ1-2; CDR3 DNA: TGTGCCACCAGTCTCACGGGCGTTTATGGCTACACCTTC; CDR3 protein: CATSLTGVYGYTF
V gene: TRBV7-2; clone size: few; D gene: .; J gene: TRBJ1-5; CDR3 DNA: TGTGCCAGCAGCTTAATCTCAGGGAGAGTCGACCCCCAGCATTTT; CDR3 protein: CASSLISGRVDPQHF
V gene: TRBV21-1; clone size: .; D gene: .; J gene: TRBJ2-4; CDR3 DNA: TGTGCCAGCATAGGGTGGACCAAAAACATTCAGTACTTC; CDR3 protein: CASIGWTKNIQYF
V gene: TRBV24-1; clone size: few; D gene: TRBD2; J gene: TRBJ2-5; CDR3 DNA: TGTGCCACCAGTGATGCGGGGGGCCCACAAGAGACCCAGTACTTC; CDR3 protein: CATSDAGGPQETQYF
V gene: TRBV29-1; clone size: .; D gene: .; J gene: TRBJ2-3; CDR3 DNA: TGCAGCGTTTCCTATTCTAGCACAGATACGCAGTATTTT; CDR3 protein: CSVSYSSTDTQYF
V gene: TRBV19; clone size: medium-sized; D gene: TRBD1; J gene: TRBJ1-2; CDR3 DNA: TGTGCCAGTAGTAAAGGACAGGGCCATGGCTACACCTTC; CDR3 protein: CASSKGQGHGYTF
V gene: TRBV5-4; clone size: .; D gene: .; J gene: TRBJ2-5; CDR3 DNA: TGTGCCAGCAGCCCTCCTCAAGAGACCCAGTACTTC; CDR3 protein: CASSPPQETQYF